The 15 T cell receptor beta chains presented below share a single source sample, sequenced in a study of blood T cell repertoires in COVID-19. Libraries were prepared by immunoSEQ multiplex PCR; TCRdb keeps only in-frame clonotypes and omits some of them. The data show 43,000 or so clones, about four fifths seen once. What was sequenced was peripheral blood. These receptors originate from a man aged 60 to 69 with active COVID-19.

This clone was seen once. The chain combines TRBV19 with TRBJ2-7; D may be TRBD2 (5 bases). Germline-derived CDR1 and CDR2 are LNHDA and SQIVND (reference sequence). This CDR3 has 15 residues. V gave up 0 bases and J gave up 0 bases, with 9 bases separating them. CDR3 DNA sequence: TGTGCCAGTAGTATAGACAGGAGGAGCTCCTACGAGCAGTACTTC. It yields the protein CASSIDRRSSYEQYF.

V is TRBV7-9 and J is TRBJ1-2; 7 bases align to TRBD1. CDR3 length: 12 residues. From germline, CDR1 is SEHNR and CDR2 FQNEAQ (reference sequence). Trimming at V came to 7 bases and at J to 5 bases, leaving 4 bases not matched to a gene. CDR3 DNA sequence: TGTGCCAGCAAACGGACAGGTTATGGCTACACCTTC. This sequence encodes CASKRTGYGYTF.

This sequence joins TRBV19 and TRBJ1-5; no clear D. The CDR3 length is 15 residues. Trimming stripped 3 bases from V and 0 bases from J, with 9 bases between. Germline lookup yields CDR1 LNHDA and CDR2 SQIVND (reference sequence). The DNA for the CDR3 is TGTGCCAGTAGTATTCAACTCAATAGCAATCAGCCCCAGCATTTT. It codes for CASSIQLNSNQPQHF.

The rearrangement joins TRBV4-1 to TRBJ2-1, with D possibly TRBD1 on 6 matching bases. CDR1 is MGHRA and CDR2 is YSYEKL in the germline V gene. Trimming removed 6 bases at V and 1 base at J, with 13 bases between. The CDR3 has 15 residues. The CDR3 loop reads CASRMDSHSYNEQFF. The CDR3 region has the DNA TGCGCCAGCAGAATGGACAGCCATTCCTACAATGAGCAGTTCTTC.

This CDR3 reads CASSPQGAHNEQFF. The DNA for the CDR3 is TGTGCCAGTAGCCCTCAGGGGGCCCACAATGAGCAGTTCTTC. The chain couples TRBV19 to TRBJ2-1, with TRBD1 matching 8 bases. The CDR3 has 14 residues. V dropped 6 bases and J dropped 5; count of bases not matched to a gene: 6. Per the germline V gene, CDR1 is LNHDA and CDR2 is SQIVND (reference sequence).

The rearrangement uses TRBV19 and TRBJ2-3; 7 nucleotides line up with TRBD2. Germline CDR1 is LNHDA and CDR2 is SQIVND (reference sequence). This CDR3 is 15 amino acids long. V lost 1 base, J lost 4 bases, and 5 bases stayed unmatched. CDR3 nucleotides: TGTGCCAGTAGTATAGGGGTCGGGGGGTCAGATACGCAGTATTTT. Its protein is CASSIGVGGSDTQYF.

The count of this clone is one. The V gene is TRBV7-9, the J gene TRBJ1-3; 7 bases map to TRBD1. The CDR3 extends over 16 amino acids. With V trimmed by 5 bases and J by 0 bases, 7 bases remained unmatched. In germline, CDR1 is SEHNR, CDR2 FQNEAQ (reference sequence). CDR3 residues: CASSVSGQDSGNTIYF. CDR3 DNA: TGTGCCAGCAGCGTTAGCGGACAGGACTCTGGAAACACCATATATTTT. Full variable domain (remainder filled in from reference TRBV7-9 and TRBJ1-3): DTGVSQNPRHKITKRGQNVTFRCDPISEHNRLYWYRQTLGQGPEFLTYFQNEAQLEKSRLLSDRFSAERPKGSFSTLEIQRTEQGDSAMYLCASSVSGQDSGNTIYFGEGSWLTVV.

A few counts support this clone. The chain joins TRBV19 to TRBJ2-7, with TRBD1 matching over 10 bases. V dropped 4 bases and J dropped 4; count of bases not matched to a gene: 4. Germline V gene data show CDR1 as LNHDA and CDR2 as SQIVND (reference sequence). CDR3 length: 14 residues. The CDR3 spells CASSKTGGFYEQYF. DNA of the CDR3: TGTGCCAGTAGTAAGACAGGGGGCTTTTACGAGCAGTACTTC. Using reference TRBV19 and TRBJ2-7 for the parts outside the CDR3, the full variable domain is DGGITQSPKYLFRKEGQNVTLSCEQNLNHDAMYWYRQDPGQGLRLIYYSQIVNDFQKGDIAEGYSVSREKKESFPLTVTSAQKNPTAFYLCASSKTGGFYEQYFGPGTRLTVT.

The chain links TRBV4-2 to TRBJ1-4; possibly TRBD1 for D (5 bases). The V gene lost 0 bases and the J gene lost 7 bases, with 24 bases spanning the gap. The CDR3 consists of 19 residues. Germline CDR1 reads LGHNA; CDR2 reads YNFKEQ. The CDR3 DNA reads as TGTGCCAGCAGCCAAGATCGCGGTGCGAGCGGGGGACCTAGTGAAAAACTGTTTTTT. Translating it yields CASSQDRGASGGPSEKLFF.

The J gene is TRBJ2-7, the V gene TRBV3-1 (or the pseudogene TRBV3-2), with a tentative D call TRBD1 (5 bases). There are 12 residues in the CDR3. Germline V gene lookup returns CDR1 LGHDT and CDR2 YNNKEL (reference sequence). The germline V and J ends were trimmed by 1 base and 7 bases, with 8 bases remaining between them. The CDR3: CASSQGRTEQYF. Written as DNA, the CDR3 is TGTGCCAGCAGCCAAGGCCGGACAGAGCAGTACTTC.

The chain uses TRBV7-2 and TRBJ2-3; tentatively, D is TRBD1 (5 bases). In germline, CDR1 is SGHTA, CDR2 FQGNSA. Trimming took 5 bases from V and 2 from J, leaving 14 bases between them. CDR3 length equals 15 residues. CDR3 residues: CASSQQVIHTDTQYF. The CDR3 region has the DNA TGTGCCAGCAGCCAACAGGTTATTCACACAGATACGCAGTATTTT.

CDR3 loop: CASSTLGGSGNTIYF. The CDR3 nucleotides read TGTGCCAGCAGTACCCTGGGGGGCTCTGGAAACACCATATATTTT. The chain employs TRBV28 and TRBJ1-3; D is possibly TRBD1 (5 bases). The ends were cut back, 5 bases at V and 0 bases at J, with 11 bases in the middle. CDR1 and CDR2 (germline): MDHEN, SYDVKM. The CDR3 length is 15 residues.

This clone was observed once. The rearrangement links TRBV9 to TRBJ2-1; 10 bases are a match to TRBD2. V lost 4 bases and J lost 4; bases outside the gene matches: 2. CDR3 length equals 14 residues. Per germline, CDR1 SGDLS and CDR2 YYNGEE. CDR3 bases: TGTGCCAGCAGCCCTAGCGGGGGATACAATGAGCAGTTCTTC. Its protein product is CASSPSGGYNEQFF.

This clone was counted once. V usage is TRBV27 and J usage is TRBJ1-2, with 7 bases aligning to TRBD1. V was pared by 1 base and J by 4 bases, with 3 bases of the junction left unmatched. CDR1 is MNHEY, CDR2 SMNVEV, per germline (reference sequence). CDR3 length: 14 amino acids. This CDR3 is CASSLYPGGYGYTF. In DNA, the CDR3 is TGTGCCAGCAGTTTATATCCAGGGGGCTATGGCTACACCTTC.

V usage is TRBV7-9 and J usage is TRBJ1-4; the D gene is possibly TRBD1 (6 bases). CDR1 and CDR2 (germline): SEHNR, FQNEAQ (reference sequence). This CDR3 comprises 14 residues. Trimming pared 7 bases from V and 4 bases from J, leaving 13 bases between. The CDR3 DNA follows: TGTGCCAGCACACTAACAGGGATTAATGAAAAACTGTTTTTT. Protein product: CASTLTGINEKLFF.